A selection of T cell receptor beta chains follows, all from one sample in a study of blood T cell repertoires in COVID-19. Repertoires were generated with immunoSEQ multiplex PCR, while TCRdb's copy carries only in-frame clones and drops some. The sample consists of roughly 110,000 clones, 70% to 90% of them appearing once. The sample was peripheral blood. The receptors were gathered from a man aged 35 to 55 with active or convalescent COVID-19. Each CDR3 is given with its conserved first and last residue. Each record gives: clone size, V gene, D gene, J gene, CDR3 DNA, CDR3 protein. A D gene is named only where the DNA matches it firmly. The listing skips clone size in some rows; elsewhere it reads once, few, many or a size class.

few	TRBV11-2	NA	TRBJ2-2	TGTGCCAGCACCCTGGACTTCACCGGGGAGCTGTTTTTT	CASTLDFTGELFF
NA	TRBV11-3	TRBD2	TRBJ2-1	TGTGCCAGCAGCCTGGCGCTAGCGGGAGTTAATGAGCAGTTCTTC	CASSLALAGVNEQFF
NA	TRBV6-2/TRBV6-3	NA	TRBJ1-5	TGTGCCAGCAGTTACGGTGCCGGTAGGGGTGAGCCCCAGCATTTT	CASSYGAGRGEPQHF
NA	TRBV18	NA	TRBJ1-4	TGTGCCAGCTCACCAAGTAGGGGAGGTGAAAAACTGTTTTTT	CASSPSRGGEKLFF
NA	TRBV3-1/TRBV3-2	NA	TRBJ1-5	TGTGCCAGCAGCCAATCGGGGTTTTCAGCCCAGCATTTT	CASSQSGFSAQHF
NA	TRBV4-1	TRBD1	TRBJ1-5	TGCGCCAGCAGCCCCGTGACAGGGAACTATCAGCCCCAGCATTTT	CASSPVTGNYQPQHF
NA	TRBV5-4	TRBD1	TRBJ1-2	TGTGCCAGCAGCGATTATGGGACAGTGGGCGATGGCTACACCTTC	CASSDYGTVGDGYTF
NA	TRBV10-3	TRBD1	TRBJ1-1	TGTGCCATCTCCACAGGGGGCTATTACACTGAAGCTTTCTTT	CAISTGGYYTEAFF
NA	TRBV11-3	NA	TRBJ1-1	TGTGCCAGCAGCTTACCAGGGGTGGCTGAAGCTTTCTTT	CASSLPGVAEAFF
NA	TRBV10-3	NA	TRBJ2-3	TGTGCCATGGGGGGGGCCCCCTTGACAGATACGCAGTATTTT	CAMGGAPLTDTQYF
once	TRBV7-2	TRBD2	TRBJ2-7	TGTGCCAGCAGCCCTCCGGGGGGGGAGGTCTTTCGGGAGCAGTACTTC	CASSPPGGEVFREQYF
NA	TRBV6-2/TRBV6-3	NA	TRBJ1-5	TGTGCCAGCAGTTACTTCGGGGGTAGCAATCAGCCCCAGCATTTT	CASSYFGGSNQPQHF
NA	TRBV20-1	NA	TRBJ1-1	TGCAGTGCTAGTAGTTCCGGGAACACTGAAGCTTTCTTT	CSASSSGNTEAFF
once	TRBV12-5	TRBD2	TRBJ2-2	TGTGCTAGTGCCCTTAATATACTAGCGGGACGCACCGGGGAGCTGTTTTTT	CASALNILAGRTGELFF
NA	TRBV9	TRBD1	TRBJ1-5	TGTGCCAGCAGCGCGACAGGGGGCCTAGGGCCCCAGCATTTT	CASSATGGLGPQHF
NA	TRBV11-2	TRBD1	TRBJ2-7	TGTGCCAGCAGCTTAGAGGGACAGGGGAATAGCGAGCAGTACTTC	CASSLEGQGNSEQYF
NA	TRBV28	NA	TRBJ2-1	TGTGCCAGCAGTTTATTTGGGGAGCGTACGTATGAGCAGTTCTTC	CASSLFGERTYEQFF
NA	TRBV15	TRBD1	TRBJ2-3	TGTGCCACCAGCAGCGACCGGGTAGGACAGAAGGGGGCACGCACAGATACGCAGTATTTT	CATSSDRVGQKGARTDTQYF
NA	TRBV9	NA	TRBJ2-7	TGTGCCAGCTCACCAACAGGGCACTACGAGCAGTACTTC	CASSPTGHYEQYF
NA	TRBV3-1/TRBV3-2	TRBD2	TRBJ2-5	TGTGCCAGCAGCCGACTAGCGGGAGGGGGGGAGACCCAGTACTTC	CASSRLAGGGETQYF
NA	TRBV7-2	NA	TRBJ2-7	TGTGCCAGCACCCCGGTGGGGGGCTACGAGCAGTACTTC	CASTPVGGYEQYF
once	TRBV7-8	NA	TRBJ2-3	TGTGCCAGCAGCCGACAGGCTAATACGCAGTATTTT	CASSRQANTQYF
NA	TRBV10-2	NA	TRBJ2-7	TGCGCCAGCAGTCAAAACTCAGGGAGGGAGCAGTACTTC	CASSQNSGREQYF